A single sample is the source of the 8 T cell receptor beta chains below, sequenced in a study of a mutant IDH1 vaccine in newly diagnosed glioma (dated by TCRdb to about 2021). Their target antigens are unknown. Libraries were prepared through the immunoSEQ multiplex PCR assay. This immuneACCESS table, as held by TCRdb, lists in-frame sequences with V and J called but not all clones. Of the missing ones, under half trace to an unresolved V gene in checked studies; the others have no known cause. The sample table records approximately 35,000 clones; more than 55% of these occur just once. The top ten hold roughly 11% of the sample. Reading the label with the study, this specimen's time point is: week 5, during vaccination. Each vaccine dose, consisting of 300 ug of a 20-mer mutant IDH1 peptide in Montanide, was administered subcutaneously with topical imiquimod. Sequencing was performed on PBMCs, taken from a glioma patient whose treatment included an IDH1 peptide vaccine. The source of these receptors is a woman aged 18-30 years with glioma.

This clone was counted between two and nine times. The chain is built from TRBV4-2 and TRBJ2-7; D may be TRBD1 or TRBD2 (5 bases each). CDR3 length: 15 residues. Germline V lookup: CDR1 LGHNA, CDR2 YNFKEQ. Trimming pared 0 bases from V and 4 bases from J, leaving 13 bases between. The CDR3 protein is CASSQEHPGPYEQYF. The CDR3 coding sequence is TGTGCCAGCAGCCAAGAACACCCGGGGCCTTACGAGCAGTACTTC.

The V and J genes are TRBV18 and TRBJ1-2, with D hard to call. CDR1 is KGHSH, CDR2 LQKENI, per germline. The length of the CDR3 is 13 residues. V shed 8 bases and J shed 3 bases, with 13 bases lying between them. The CDR3 DNA sequence: TGTGCCAGCGCCAAGGGAGAGGACTATGGCTACACCTTC. It encodes CASAKGEDYGYTF.

DNA of the CDR3: TGTGCCAGCAGCTTAATTCAGGGCCTCTACAATGAGCAGTTCTTC. Translating gives CASSLIQGLYNEQFF. The chain combines TRBV7-2 with TRBJ2-1; TRBD1 is a possible D gene (5 bases). The CDR3 covers 15 residues. Trimming removed 2 bases at V and 3 bases at J, with 11 bases between. In germline, CDR1 is SGHTA, CDR2 FQGNSA. Complete variable domain (other parts from reference TRBV7-2 and TRBJ2-1): GAGVSQSPSNKVTEKGKDVELRCDPISGHTALYWYRQSLGQGLEFLIYFQGNSAPDKSGLPSDRFSAERTGGSVSTLTIQRTQQEDSAVYLCASSLIQGLYNEQFFGPGTRLTVL.

This clone is categorized as large (0.1 to 1%). The chain is built from TRBV5-4 and TRBJ1-5; the D gene is possibly TRBD1 (5 bases). This CDR3 region has 16 residues. The V gene's germline CDR1 is SGHNT and CDR2 YYREEE (reference sequence). V lost 0 bases to trimming and J lost 1 base, with 11 bases between them. This CDR3 reads CASSLGGQGSNQPQHF. The CDR3 region has the DNA TGTGCCAGCAGCTTGGGAGGGCAGGGAAGCAATCAGCCCCAGCATTTT.

The J gene is TRBJ1-4, the V gene TRBV6-5, with TRBD1 identical over 9 bases. Germline loops: CDR1 MNHEY, CDR2 SVGAGI. The CDR3 extends over 15 amino acids. V was clipped by 6 bases and J by 7 bases; unmatched bases: 9. The CDR3 DNA follows: TGTGCCAGCAGGTCCGGGACAGGGTGGACTGAAAAACTGTTTTTT. Translating it yields CASRSGTGWTEKLFF.

CDR3: CASSMGGSTEAFF. The CDR3, as DNA: TGTGCCAGTAGTATGGGGGGGAGCACTGAAGCTTTCTTT. The chain uses TRBV19 and TRBJ1-1; TRBD1 is a possible D gene (5 bases). The V gene lost 3 bases and the J gene lost 4 bases, with 9 bases spanning the gap. In germline, CDR1 is LNHDA, CDR2 SQIVND (reference sequence). The CDR3 runs to 13 residues.

This clone occurred once. The CDR3 region has the DNA TGTGCCAGCAGTCAAAAGACAGGGGCGACCCGTTGGGAGCAGTACTTC. Residues: CASSQKTGATRWEQYF. The genes are TRBV25-1 and TRBJ2-7, with TRBD1 matching 8 bases. CDR3 length: 16 amino acids. Germline V CDR1 and CDR2: MGHDK, SYGVNS. J was trimmed by 7 bases and V by 5 bases; bases with no gene match: 16.

This clone has a handful of counts. The rearrangement links TRBV29-1 to TRBJ2-7; TRBD1 matches 7 bases. The CDR3 runs 14 residues. From germline, CDR1 is SQVTM and CDR2 ANQGSEA. The trim removed 4 bases at V and 4 bases at J, leaving 10 bases unmatched. DNA of the CDR3: TGCAGCGTTGTTCCGCTGCAGGGGGAGTACGAGCAGTACTTC. It specifies CSVVPLQGEYEQYF.